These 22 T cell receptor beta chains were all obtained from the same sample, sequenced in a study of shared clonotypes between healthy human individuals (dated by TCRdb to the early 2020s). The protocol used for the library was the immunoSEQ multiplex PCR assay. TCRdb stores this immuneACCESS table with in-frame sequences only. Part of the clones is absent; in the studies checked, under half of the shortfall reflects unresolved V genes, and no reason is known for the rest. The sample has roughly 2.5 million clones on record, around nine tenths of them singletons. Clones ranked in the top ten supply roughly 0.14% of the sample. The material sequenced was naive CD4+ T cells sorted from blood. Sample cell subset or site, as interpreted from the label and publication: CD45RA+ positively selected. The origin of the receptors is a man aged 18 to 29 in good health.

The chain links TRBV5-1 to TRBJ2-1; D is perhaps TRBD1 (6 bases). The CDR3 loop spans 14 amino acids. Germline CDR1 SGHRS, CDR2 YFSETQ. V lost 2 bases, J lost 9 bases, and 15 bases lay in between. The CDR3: CASSFGQTQTEQFF. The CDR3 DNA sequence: TGCGCCAGCAGCTTTGGACAGACGCAGACTGAGCAGTTCTTC.

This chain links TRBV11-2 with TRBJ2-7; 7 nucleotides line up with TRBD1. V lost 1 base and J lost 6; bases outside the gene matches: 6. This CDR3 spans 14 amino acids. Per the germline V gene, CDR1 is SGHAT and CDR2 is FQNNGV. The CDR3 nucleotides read TGTGCCAGCAGCTTAGGACAGGGTTCGGGCGAGCAGTACTTC. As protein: CASSLGQGSGEQYF.

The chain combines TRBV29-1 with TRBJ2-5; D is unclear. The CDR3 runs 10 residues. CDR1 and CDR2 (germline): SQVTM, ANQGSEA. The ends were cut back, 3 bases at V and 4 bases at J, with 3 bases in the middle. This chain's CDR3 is CSVDVETQYF. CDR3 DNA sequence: TGCAGCGTTGACGTAGAGACCCAGTACTTC.

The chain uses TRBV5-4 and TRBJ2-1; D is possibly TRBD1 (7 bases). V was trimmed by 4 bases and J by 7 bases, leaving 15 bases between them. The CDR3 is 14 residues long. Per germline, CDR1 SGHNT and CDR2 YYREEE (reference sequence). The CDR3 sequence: CASSPGDRANEQFF. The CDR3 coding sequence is TGTGCCAGCAGCCCGGGAGACAGGGCGAATGAGCAGTTCTTC.

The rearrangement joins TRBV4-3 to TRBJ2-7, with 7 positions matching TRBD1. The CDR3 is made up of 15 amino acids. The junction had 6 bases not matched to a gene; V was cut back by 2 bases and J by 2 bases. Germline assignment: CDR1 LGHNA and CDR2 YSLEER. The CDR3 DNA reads TGCGCCAGCAGCCAACGCACAGGGGTTACCTACGAGCAGTACTTC. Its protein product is CASSQRTGVTYEQYF.

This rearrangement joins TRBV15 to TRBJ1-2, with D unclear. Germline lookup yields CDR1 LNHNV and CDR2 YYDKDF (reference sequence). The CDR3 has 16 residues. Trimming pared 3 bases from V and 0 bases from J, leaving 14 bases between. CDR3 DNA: TGTGCCACCAGCAGGGTGGGGTCCCCCCCTAACTATGGCTACACCTTC. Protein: CATSRVGSPPNYGYTF.

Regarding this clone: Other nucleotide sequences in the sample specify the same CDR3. The CDR3 bases are TGCGCCAGCAGCTTAGGACGGCTGAACACCGGGGAGCTGTTTTTT. Protein sequence: CASSLGRLNTGELFF. V usage is TRBV5-1 and J usage is TRBJ2-2, with D unclear. Trimming removed 2 bases at V and 1 base at J, with 9 bases between. The CDR3 spans 15 residues. The V gene's germline CDR1 is SGHRS and CDR2 YFSETQ.

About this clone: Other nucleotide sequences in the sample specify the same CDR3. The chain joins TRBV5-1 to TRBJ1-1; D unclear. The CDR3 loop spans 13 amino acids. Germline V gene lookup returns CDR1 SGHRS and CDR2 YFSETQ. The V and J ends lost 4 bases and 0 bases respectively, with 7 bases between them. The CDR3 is CASSLALNTEAFF. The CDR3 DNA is TGCGCCAGCAGCCTCGCCCTGAACACTGAAGCTTTCTTT.

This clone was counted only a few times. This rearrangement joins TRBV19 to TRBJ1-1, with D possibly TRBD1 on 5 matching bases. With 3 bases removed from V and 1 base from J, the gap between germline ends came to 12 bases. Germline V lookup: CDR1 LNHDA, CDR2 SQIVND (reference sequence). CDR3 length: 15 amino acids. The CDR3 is CASSMRGLGNTEAFF. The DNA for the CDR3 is TGTGCCAGTAGTATGAGGGGCCTGGGGAACACTGAAGCTTTCTTT.

Written as DNA, the CDR3 is TGTGCCAGCAGTCCCTCCGTGTCGGGCGGACTTTCCTACGAGCAGTACTTC. It translates to CASSPSVSGGLSYEQYF. The rearrangement uses TRBV7-2 and TRBJ2-7; TRBD2 is a possible D gene (5 bases). V lost 6 bases and J 1 base, leaving 22 bases between the germline ends. Germline V gene data show CDR1 as SGHTA and CDR2 as FQGNSA. This CDR3 comprises 17 residues.

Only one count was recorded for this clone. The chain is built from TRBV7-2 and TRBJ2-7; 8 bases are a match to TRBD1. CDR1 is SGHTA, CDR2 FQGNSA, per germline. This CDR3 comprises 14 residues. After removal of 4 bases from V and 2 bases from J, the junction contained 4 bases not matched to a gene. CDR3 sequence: CASSSQGEAYEQYF. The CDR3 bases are TGTGCCAGCAGCTCACAGGGGGAGGCCTACGAGCAGTACTTC.

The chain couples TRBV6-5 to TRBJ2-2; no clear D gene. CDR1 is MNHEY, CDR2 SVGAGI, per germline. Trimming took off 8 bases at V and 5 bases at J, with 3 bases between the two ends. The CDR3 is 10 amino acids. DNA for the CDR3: TGTGCCAGCGGGACCGGGGAGCTGTTTTTT. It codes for CASGTGELFF.

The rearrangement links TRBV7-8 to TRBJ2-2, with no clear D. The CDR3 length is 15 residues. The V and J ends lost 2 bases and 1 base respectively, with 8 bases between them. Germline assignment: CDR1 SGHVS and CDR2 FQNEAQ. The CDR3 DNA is TGTGCCAGCAGCTTATTTGAGCAGAACACCGGGGAGCTGTTTTTT. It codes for CASSLFEQNTGELFF.

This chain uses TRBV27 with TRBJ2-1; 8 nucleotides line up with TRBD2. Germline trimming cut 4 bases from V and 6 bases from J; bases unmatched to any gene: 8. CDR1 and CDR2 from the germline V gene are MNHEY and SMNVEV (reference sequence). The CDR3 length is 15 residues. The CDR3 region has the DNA TGTGCCAGCAGTTCCGGGACTAGGGCTTCCAATGAGCAGTTCTTC. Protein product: CASSSGTRASNEQFF.

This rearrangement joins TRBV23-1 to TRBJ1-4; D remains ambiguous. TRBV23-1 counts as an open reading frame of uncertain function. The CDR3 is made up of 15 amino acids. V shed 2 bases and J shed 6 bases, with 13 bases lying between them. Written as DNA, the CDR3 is TGCGCCAGCAGTCAAAGGGTCGCAAATCATGAAAAACTGTTTTTT. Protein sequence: CASSQRVANHEKLFF.

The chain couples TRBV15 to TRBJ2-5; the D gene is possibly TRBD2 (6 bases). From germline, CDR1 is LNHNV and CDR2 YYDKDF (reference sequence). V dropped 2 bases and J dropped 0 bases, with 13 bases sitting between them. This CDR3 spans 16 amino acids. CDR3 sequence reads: CATSRNRGLYQETQYF. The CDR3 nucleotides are TGTGCCACCAGCAGAAATCGGGGGTTGTACCAAGAGACCCAGTACTTC.

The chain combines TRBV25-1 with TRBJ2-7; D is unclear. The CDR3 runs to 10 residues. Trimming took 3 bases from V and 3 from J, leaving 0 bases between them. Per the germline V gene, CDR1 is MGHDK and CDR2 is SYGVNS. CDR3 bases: TGTGCCAGCAGTGACTACGAGCAGTACTTC. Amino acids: CASSDYEQYF.

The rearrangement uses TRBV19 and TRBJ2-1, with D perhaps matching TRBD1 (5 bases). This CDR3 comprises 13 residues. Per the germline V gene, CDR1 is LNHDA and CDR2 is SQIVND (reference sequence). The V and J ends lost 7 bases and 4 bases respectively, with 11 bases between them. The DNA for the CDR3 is TGTGCCAGTAACTCTGACAGATACAATGAGCAGTTCTTC. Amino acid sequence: CASNSDRYNEQFF.

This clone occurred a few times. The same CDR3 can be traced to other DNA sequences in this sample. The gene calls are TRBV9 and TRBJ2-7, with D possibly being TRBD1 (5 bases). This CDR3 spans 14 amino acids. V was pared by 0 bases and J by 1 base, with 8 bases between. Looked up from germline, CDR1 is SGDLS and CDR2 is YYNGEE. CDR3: CASSVGTPSYEQYF. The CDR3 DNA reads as TGTGCCAGCAGCGTAGGGACACCTTCCTACGAGCAGTACTTC.

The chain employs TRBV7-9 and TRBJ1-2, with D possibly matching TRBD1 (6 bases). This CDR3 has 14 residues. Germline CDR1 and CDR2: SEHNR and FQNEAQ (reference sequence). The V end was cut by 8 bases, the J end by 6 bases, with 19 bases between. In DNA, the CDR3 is TGTGCCAGCGATCCAGACAGGACACCCCATGGCTACACCTTC. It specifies CASDPDRTPHGYTF.

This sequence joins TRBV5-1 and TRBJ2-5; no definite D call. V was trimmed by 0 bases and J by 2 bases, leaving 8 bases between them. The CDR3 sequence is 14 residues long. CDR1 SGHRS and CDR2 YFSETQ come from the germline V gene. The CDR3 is CASSLGFMQETQYF. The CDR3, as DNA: TGCGCCAGCAGCTTGGGTTTTATGCAAGAGACCCAGTACTTC. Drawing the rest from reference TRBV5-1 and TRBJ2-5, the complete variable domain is KAGVTQTPRYLIKTRGQQVTLSCSPISGHRSVSWYQQTPGQGLQFLFEYFSETQRNKGNFPGRFSGRQFSNSRSEMNVSTLELGDSALYLCASSLGFMQETQYFGPGTRLLVL.

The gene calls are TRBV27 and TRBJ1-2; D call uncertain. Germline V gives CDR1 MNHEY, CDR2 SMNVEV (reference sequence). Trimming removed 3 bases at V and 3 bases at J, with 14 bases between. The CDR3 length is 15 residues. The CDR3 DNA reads TGTGCCAGCAGTTTCTCGGGGAGGGTTGACTATGGCTACACCTTC. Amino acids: CASSFSGRVDYGYTF.